The clone carrying this TCR beta chain has at least ten counts. This entry belongs to a study of regulatory T cells in long-lasting Graves disease. Trimming removed 6 bases from V and 7 bases from J, with 13 bases in between. The germline V gene encodes CDR1 MDHEN and CDR2 SYDVKM. The CDR3 covers 13 residues. CDR3 regions were amplified by Arm-PCR using iRepertoire HTBI primers to build TCR beta libraries. TCRdb re-called the multiplex PCR reads through MiXCR, storing one row per CDR3 protein. The table has 380,000 or so distinct CDR3 sequences, around 15% seen once; the top ten hold around 20%. Time point meaning: newly diagnosed GD, antithyroid drugs for less than 3 months. PBMC-derived RNA was used for the TCR library. In addition, the sample was reused for a study of T cells in Graves' hyperthyroidism and ophthalmopathy. That paper states: Primed by the HTBI set, a first-round RT-PCR was run on the TCR CDR3.

The V gene is TRBV28, the J gene TRBJ2-1; maybe TRBD1 (6 bases). This receptor was identified in a woman under 30 with Graves disease. The sample here was peripheral blood mononuclear cells (PBMCs), taken at new diagnosis, from a patient treated with antithyroid drugs. The chain's CDR3 is CASSLRTVNEQFF. CDR3 DNA sequence: TGTGCCAGCAGCCTAAGGACAGTAAATGAGCAGTTCTTC.